One and the same sample provided the 20 T cell receptor beta chains below, sequenced in a study of OX40 agonist ivuxolimab in advanced cancers. Produced via immunoSEQ multiplex PCR; TCRdb's table is partial and in-frame only. The table has fewer than 60,000 clones, 80% seen once. The material was CD4+ or CD8+ T cells sorted from blood, obtained in a trial of the OX40 agonist ivuxolimab. These receptors all stem from an adult with an advanced solid tumor such as melanoma, head and neck, liver or kidney cancer.

The chain uses TRBV5-1 and TRBJ2-5; 9 bases match TRBD2. CDR3 length equals 15 residues. Germline lookup yields CDR1 SGHRS and CDR2 YFSETQ. Trimming removed 5 bases from V and 2 bases from J; junction bases left unmatched: 7. CDR3 sequence: CASSLQTSGQETQYF. The CDR3 DNA is TGCGCCAGCAGTCTTCAGACTAGCGGACAAGAGACCCAGTACTTC.

The V call is TRBV9, the J call TRBJ2-5; D might be TRBD1 (5 bases). The CDR3 runs to 16 residues. Trimming cost V 3 bases and J 1 base, with 16 bases left between them. Germline values: CDR1 SGDLS, CDR2 YYNGEE. The CDR3, as DNA: TGTGCCAGCAGCGGTTATTGGGGCCGACTCCAAGAGACCCAGTACTTC. It translates to CASSGYWGRLQETQYF.

The chain joins TRBV7-2 to TRBJ1-5, with 8 bases matching TRBD1. Germline loops: CDR1 SGHTA, CDR2 FQGNSA. This CDR3 comprises 15 residues. With 4 bases clipped from V and 4 bases from J, the junction kept 6 bases outside the gene matches. The CDR3 DNA sequence: TGTGCCAGCAGCTCAACGGACAGGGCTAATCAGCCCCAGCATTTT. It encodes CASSSTDRANQPQHF.

V usage is TRBV6-6 and J usage is TRBJ2-7; the match to TRBD2 covers 9 bases. After removal of 4 bases from V and 3 bases from J, the junction contained 7 bases not matched to a gene. The CDR3 length is 15 residues. The V gene's germline CDR1 is MNHNY and CDR2 SVGAGI (reference sequence). DNA for the CDR3: TGTGCCAGCAGTTCCTCGGGACTAGCCGTCTACGAGCAGTACTTC. Translating gives CASSSSGLAVYEQYF.

This clone was detected once. The chain combines TRBV5-4 with TRBJ2-3, with 11 bases fitting TRBD2. The J segment lost 3 bases and the V segment lost 9 bases, leaving 9 bases of the junction unmatched. CDR3 length: 15 amino acids. Per the germline V gene, CDR1 is SGHNT and CDR2 is YYREEE (reference sequence). The CDR3 DNA sequence: TGTGCCACCTTTTTAGCGGGGGGGCGGACAGATACGCAGTATTTT. It encodes CATFLAGGRTDTQYF.

This clone showed up just once. J is TRBJ2-3 and V is TRBV5-1; TRBD2 matches 12 bases. CDR1 and CDR2 (germline): SGHRS, YFSETQ. The CDR3 is made up of 16 amino acids. V shed 3 bases, J shed 2 bases, and the junction held 4 bases outside the gene matches. The CDR3 loop reads CASSSRTSGVTDTQYF. In nucleotides, the CDR3 is TGCGCCAGCAGCTCTAGGACTAGCGGGGTCACAGATACGCAGTATTTT.

This chain connects TRBV11-3 to TRBJ2-3; the D call may be TRBD1 or TRBD2 (5 bases each). The length of the CDR3 is 14 residues. The germline CDR1 and CDR2 sequences are SGHNT and YENEEA. Trimming stripped 1 base from V and 6 bases from J, with 11 bases between. The chain's CDR3 is CASSLGRVADTQYF. For the CDR3, the DNA is TGTGCCAGCAGCTTAGGCAGGGTAGCGGATACGCAGTATTTT. The whole variable domain, filled in from reference TRBV11-3 and TRBJ2-3, reads EAGVVQSPRYKIIEKKQPVAFWCNPISGHNTLYWYLQNLGQGPELLIRYENEEAVDDSQLPKDRFSAERLKGVDSTLKIQPAELGDSAVYLCASSLGRVADTQYFGPGTRLTVL.

This chain connects TRBV12-5 to TRBJ2-3, with 8 bases matching TRBD1. V lost 7 bases and J lost 6; bases outside the gene matches: 18. This CDR3 contains 17 residues. The germline V gene has CDR1 LGHNT and CDR2 FRNRAP. CDR3 residues: CASAGNPGKGTGDTQYF. For the CDR3, the DNA is TGTGCTAGTGCGGGAAATCCCGGGAAGGGGACAGGCGATACGCAGTATTTT.

This chain joins TRBV11-2 and TRBJ1-2, with D hard to call. The V gene's germline CDR1 is SGHAT and CDR2 FQNNGV. This CDR3 is built from 17 residues. Trimming removed 0 bases at V and 8 bases at J, with 22 bases between. CDR3 coding DNA: TGTGCCAGCAGCTTAGATAGGGCACCGACATATTATGGGGGCTACACCTTC. This gives the protein CASSLDRAPTYYGGYTF.

The chain carries TRBV2 and TRBJ2-1, with 15 bases aligning to TRBD2. Germline V lookup: CDR1 SNHLY, CDR2 FYNNEI. V lost 3 bases, J lost 2 bases, and 11 bases stayed unmatched. There are 20 residues in the CDR3. CDR3 in DNA: TGTGCCAGCAGTGATTTTACCCGGACTAGCGGGAGGGAACCCTACAATGAGCAGTTCTTC. Amino acids: CASSDFTRTSGREPYNEQFF.

This sequence joins TRBV27 and TRBJ1-5, with no clear D. The V gene's germline CDR1 is MNHEY and CDR2 SMNVEV (reference sequence). This CDR3 is 14 amino acids long. V was clipped by 2 bases and J by 0 bases, with 5 bases between them. The CDR3 DNA sequence: TGTGCCAGCAGTTTAGTCAATAGCAATCAGCCCCAGCATTTT. Its protein is CASSLVNSNQPQHF.

V and J are TRBV28 and TRBJ1-3; 7 bases fit TRBD1. With V trimmed by 11 bases and J by 2 bases, 6 bases remained unmatched. Looked up from germline, CDR1 is MDHEN and CDR2 is SYDVKM. CDR3 length: 13 amino acids. This CDR3 is CAAHDRAGNTIYF. The DNA of the CDR3 is TGTGCCGCGCACGACAGGGCTGGAAACACCATATATTTT.

V is TRBV7-6 and J is TRBJ2-5, with TRBD2 matching 8 bases. J lost 4 bases, V lost 2 bases, and 6 bases had no gene match. Germline V gene lookup returns CDR1 SGHVS and CDR2 FNYEAQ. This CDR3 contains 15 residues. CDR3 residues: CASSLKGGRIETQYF. Written as DNA, the CDR3 is TGTGCCAGCAGCTTAAAGGGCGGGAGGATAGAGACCCAGTACTTC.

The chain links TRBV6-1 to TRBJ1-5; D gene unclear. This CDR3 contains 17 residues. V lost 2 bases to trimming and J lost 0 bases, with 14 bases between them. CDR1 MNHNS and CDR2 SASEGT come from the germline V gene. DNA of the CDR3: TGTGCCAGCAGTGAAAGCGGTGGATTTTATAGCAATCAGCCCCAGCATTTT. This codes for CASSESGGFYSNQPQHF.

The V and J genes are TRBV5-6 and TRBJ1-2; 7 positions match TRBD1. The CDR3 consists of 13 residues. J was trimmed by 8 bases and V by 6 bases; bases with no gene match: 10. CDR1 is SGHDT, CDR2 YYEEEE, per germline. The chain's CDR3 is CASTRDQGVGYTF. The CDR3 coding sequence is TGTGCCAGCACCCGAGATCAGGGGGTAGGCTACACCTTC.

By share, this clone ranks as medium-sized. CDR3 DNA: TGTGCCAGCGGGGCCGGGGCCAACGTCCTGACTTTC. As protein: CASGAGANVLTF. V usage is TRBV28 and J usage is TRBJ2-6; D is possibly TRBD1 (5 bases). From germline, CDR1 is MDHEN and CDR2 SYDVKM. Trimming removed 8 bases from V and 4 bases from J, with 6 bases in between. The CDR3 runs to 12 residues.

This clone was recorded only once. This rearrangement joins TRBV10-3 to TRBJ2-7; perhaps TRBD2 as D (8 bases). Looked up from germline, CDR1 is ENHRY and CDR2 is SYGVKD. Trimming took 11 bases from V and 0 from J, leaving 17 bases between them. CDR3 length: 14 residues. CDR3 sequence reads: CALRRGDSSYEQYF. DNA for the CDR3: TGTGCCCTGAGGCGGGGGGACAGCTCCTACGAGCAGTACTTC.

The J gene is TRBJ2-3, the V gene TRBV6-5; D possibly corresponds to TRBD1 (6 bases). The CDR3 is 15 amino acids. V was shortened by 0 bases and J by 4 bases, with 11 bases between the two germline ends. Germline values: CDR1 MNHEY, CDR2 SVGAGI. This CDR3 is CASSYSGANADTQYF. The CDR3 nucleotides are TGTGCCAGCAGTTACTCGGGGGCTAATGCAGATACGCAGTATTTT.

The chain has TRBV4-3 and TRBJ2-1; 9 bases map to TRBD2. The CDR3 has 17 amino acids. V lost 0 bases to trimming and J lost 8 bases; unmatched junction nucleotides: 11. Per the germline V gene, CDR1 is LGHNA and CDR2 is YSLEER. CDR3 in amino acids: CASSQDGAGGLGYEQFF. The CDR3 coding sequence is TGCGCCAGCAGCCAAGACGGGGCGGGGGGGCTTGGTTATGAGCAGTTCTTC.

CDR3 region: CASLTPAGNQPQHF. The DNA of the CDR3 is TGTGCCAGCTTGACACCAGCGGGCAATCAGCCCCAGCATTTT. The V and J genes are TRBV28 and TRBJ1-5, with unresolved D. Germline V CDR1 and CDR2: MDHEN, SYDVKM. The CDR3 consists of 14 residues. V lost 8 bases, J lost 2 bases, and 13 bases lay in between. The full variable domain, completed using reference TRBV28 and TRBJ1-5, is DVKVTQSSRYLVKRTGEKVFLECVQDMDHENMFWYRQDPGLGLRLIYFSYDVKMKEKGDIPEGYSVSREKKERFSLILESASTNQTSMYLCASLTPAGNQPQHFGDGTRLSIL.